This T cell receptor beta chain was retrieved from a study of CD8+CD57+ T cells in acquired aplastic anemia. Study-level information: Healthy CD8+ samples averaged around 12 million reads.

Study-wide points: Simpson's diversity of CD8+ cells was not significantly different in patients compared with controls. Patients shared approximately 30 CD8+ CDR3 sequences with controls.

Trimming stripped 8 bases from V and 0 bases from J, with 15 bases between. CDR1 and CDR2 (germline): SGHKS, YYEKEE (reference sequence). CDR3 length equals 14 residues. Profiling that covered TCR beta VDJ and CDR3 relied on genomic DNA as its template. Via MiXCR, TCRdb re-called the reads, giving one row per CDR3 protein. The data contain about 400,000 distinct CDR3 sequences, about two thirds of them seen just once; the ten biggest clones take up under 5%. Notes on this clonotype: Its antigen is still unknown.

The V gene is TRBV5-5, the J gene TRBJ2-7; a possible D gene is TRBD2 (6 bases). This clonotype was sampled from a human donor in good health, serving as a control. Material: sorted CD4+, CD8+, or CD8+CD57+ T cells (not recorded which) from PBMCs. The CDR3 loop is CASRWGGTSYEQYF. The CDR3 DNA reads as TGTGCCAGTCGTTGGGGCGGGACCTCCTACGAGCAGTACTTC.